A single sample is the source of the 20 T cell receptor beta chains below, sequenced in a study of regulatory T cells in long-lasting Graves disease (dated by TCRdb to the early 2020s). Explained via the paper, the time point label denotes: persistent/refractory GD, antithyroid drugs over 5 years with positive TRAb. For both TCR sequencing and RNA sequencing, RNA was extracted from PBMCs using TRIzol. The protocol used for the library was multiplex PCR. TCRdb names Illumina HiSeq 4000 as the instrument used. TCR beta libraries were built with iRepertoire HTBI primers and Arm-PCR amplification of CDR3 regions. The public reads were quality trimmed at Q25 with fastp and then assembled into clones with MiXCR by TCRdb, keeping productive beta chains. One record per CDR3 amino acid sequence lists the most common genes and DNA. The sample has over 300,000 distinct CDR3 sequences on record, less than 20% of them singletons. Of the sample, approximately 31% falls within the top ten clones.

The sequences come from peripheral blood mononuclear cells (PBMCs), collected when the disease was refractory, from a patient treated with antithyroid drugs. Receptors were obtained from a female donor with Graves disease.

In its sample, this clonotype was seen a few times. The CDR3 protein is CSAPVWGNTEAFF. The CDR3 DNA reads as TGCAGTGCCCCTGTTTGGGGGAACACTGAAGCTTTCTTT. The chain uses TRBV20-1 and TRBJ1-1; D is undetermined. This CDR3 comprises 13 residues. Germline assignment: CDR1 DFQATT and CDR2 SNEGSKA (reference sequence). With 6 bases removed from V and 1 base from J, the gap between germline ends came to 12 bases.

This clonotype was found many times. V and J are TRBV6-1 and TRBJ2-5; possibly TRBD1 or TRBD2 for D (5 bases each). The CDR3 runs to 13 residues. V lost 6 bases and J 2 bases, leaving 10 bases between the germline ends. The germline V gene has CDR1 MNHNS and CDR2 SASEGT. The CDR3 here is CASRRGRQETQYF. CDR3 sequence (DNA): TGTGCCAGCAGACGGGGACGGCAAGAGACCCAGTACTTC.

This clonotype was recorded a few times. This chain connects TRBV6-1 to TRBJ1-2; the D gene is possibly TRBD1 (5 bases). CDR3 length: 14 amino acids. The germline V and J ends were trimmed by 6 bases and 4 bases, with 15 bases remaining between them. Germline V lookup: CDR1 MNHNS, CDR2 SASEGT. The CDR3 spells CASRQGDYTYGYTF. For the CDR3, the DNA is TGTGCCAGCAGGCAGGGAGACTATACCTATGGCTACACCTTC.

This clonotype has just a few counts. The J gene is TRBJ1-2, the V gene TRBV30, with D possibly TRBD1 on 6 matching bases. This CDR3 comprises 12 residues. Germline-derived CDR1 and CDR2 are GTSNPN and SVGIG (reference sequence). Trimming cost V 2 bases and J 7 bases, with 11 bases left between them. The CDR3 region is CAWSIGGLGYTF. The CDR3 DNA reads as TGTGCCTGGAGTATCGGGGGGCTTGGCTACACCTTC. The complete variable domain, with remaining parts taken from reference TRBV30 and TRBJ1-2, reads SQTIHQWPATLVQPVGSPLSLECTVEGTSNPNLYWYRQAAGRGLQLLFYSVGIGQISSEVPQNLSASRPQDRQFILSSKKLLLSDSGFYLCAWSIGGLGYTFGSGTRLTVV.

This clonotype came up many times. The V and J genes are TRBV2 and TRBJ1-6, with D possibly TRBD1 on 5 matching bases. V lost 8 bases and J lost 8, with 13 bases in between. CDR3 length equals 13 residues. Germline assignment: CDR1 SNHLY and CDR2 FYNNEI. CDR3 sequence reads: CASGREADSPLHF. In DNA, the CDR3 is TGTGCCAGCGGCAGGGAGGCGGATTCACCCCTCCACTTT.

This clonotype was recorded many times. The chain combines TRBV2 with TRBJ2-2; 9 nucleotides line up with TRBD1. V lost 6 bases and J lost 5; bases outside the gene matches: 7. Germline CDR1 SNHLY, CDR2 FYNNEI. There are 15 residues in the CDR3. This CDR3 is CASRGQGVKTGELFF. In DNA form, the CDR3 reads TGTGCCAGCAGGGGACAGGGAGTAAAAACCGGGGAGCTGTTTTTT.

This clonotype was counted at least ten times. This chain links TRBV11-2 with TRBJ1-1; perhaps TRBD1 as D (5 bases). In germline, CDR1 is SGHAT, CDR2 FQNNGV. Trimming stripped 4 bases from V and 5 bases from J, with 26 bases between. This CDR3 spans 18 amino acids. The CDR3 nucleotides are TGTGCCAGCAGCTCGAACTCGAACCTGGGGGGGAGGAAGACTGAAGCTTTCTTT. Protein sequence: CASSSNSNLGGRKTEAFF.

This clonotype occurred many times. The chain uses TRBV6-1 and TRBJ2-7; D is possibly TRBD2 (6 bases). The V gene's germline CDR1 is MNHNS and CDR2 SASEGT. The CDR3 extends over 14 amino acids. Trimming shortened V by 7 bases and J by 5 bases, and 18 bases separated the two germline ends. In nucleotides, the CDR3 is TGTGCCAGCACCCCTGCGCGGGGATTCAACGAGCAGTACTTC. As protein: CASTPARGFNEQYF.

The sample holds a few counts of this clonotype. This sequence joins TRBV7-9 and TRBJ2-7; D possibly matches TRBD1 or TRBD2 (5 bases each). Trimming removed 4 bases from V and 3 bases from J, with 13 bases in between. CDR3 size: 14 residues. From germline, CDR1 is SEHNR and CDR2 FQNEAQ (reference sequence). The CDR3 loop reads CASSSGTVHYEQYF. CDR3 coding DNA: TGTGCCAGCAGCTCGGGGACGGTCCACTACGAGCAGTACTTC.

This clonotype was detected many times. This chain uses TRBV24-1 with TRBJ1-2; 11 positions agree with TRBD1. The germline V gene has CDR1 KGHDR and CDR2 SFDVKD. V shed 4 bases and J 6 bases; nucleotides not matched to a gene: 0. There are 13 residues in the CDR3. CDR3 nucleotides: TGTGCCACCAGTGAGGGACAGGGGGATGGCTACACCTTC. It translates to CATSEGQGDGYTF.

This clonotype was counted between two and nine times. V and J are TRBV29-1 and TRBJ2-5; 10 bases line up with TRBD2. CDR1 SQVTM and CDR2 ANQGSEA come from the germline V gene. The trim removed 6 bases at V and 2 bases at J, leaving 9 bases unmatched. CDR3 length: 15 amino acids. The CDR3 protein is CSVKRLAGGQETQYF. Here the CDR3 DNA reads TGCAGCGTAAAGAGATTAGCGGGAGGTCAAGAGACCCAGTACTTC.

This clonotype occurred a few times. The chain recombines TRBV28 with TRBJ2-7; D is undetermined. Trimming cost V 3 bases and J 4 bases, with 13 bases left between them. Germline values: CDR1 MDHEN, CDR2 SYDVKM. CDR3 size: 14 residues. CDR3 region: CASSFVRLIYEQYF. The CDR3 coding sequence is TGTGCCAGCAGTTTTGTACGACTGATTTACGAGCAGTACTTC.

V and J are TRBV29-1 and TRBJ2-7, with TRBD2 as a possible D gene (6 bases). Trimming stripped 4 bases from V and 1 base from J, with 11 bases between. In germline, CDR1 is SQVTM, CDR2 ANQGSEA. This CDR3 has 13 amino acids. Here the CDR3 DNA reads TGCAGCGTTGTAGGCGGGACGTCCTACGAGCAGTACTTC. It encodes CSVVGGTSYEQYF.

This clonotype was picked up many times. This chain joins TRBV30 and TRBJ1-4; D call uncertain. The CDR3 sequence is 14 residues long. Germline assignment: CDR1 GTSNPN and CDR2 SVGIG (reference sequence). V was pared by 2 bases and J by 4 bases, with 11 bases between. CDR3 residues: CAWSWAGVNEKLFF. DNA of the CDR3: TGTGCCTGGAGTTGGGCAGGTGTTAATGAAAAACTGTTTTTT.

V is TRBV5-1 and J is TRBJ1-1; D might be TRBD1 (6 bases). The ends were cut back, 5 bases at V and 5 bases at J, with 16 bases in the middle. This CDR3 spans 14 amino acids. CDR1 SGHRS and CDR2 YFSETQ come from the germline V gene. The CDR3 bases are TGCGCCAGCAGACGGGACGGGGGGCTGACTGAAGCTTTCTTT. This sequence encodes CASRRDGGLTEAFF.

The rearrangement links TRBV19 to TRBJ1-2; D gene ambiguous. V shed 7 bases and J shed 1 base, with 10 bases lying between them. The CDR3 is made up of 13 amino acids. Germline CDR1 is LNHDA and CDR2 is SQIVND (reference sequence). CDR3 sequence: CASTFGVNYGYTF. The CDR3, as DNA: TGTGCCAGTACCTTCGGGGTTAACTATGGCTACACCTTC.

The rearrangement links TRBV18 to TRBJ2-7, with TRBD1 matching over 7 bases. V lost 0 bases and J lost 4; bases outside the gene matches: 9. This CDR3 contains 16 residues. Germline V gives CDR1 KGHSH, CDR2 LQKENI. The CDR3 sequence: CASSPPRTGGPYEQYF. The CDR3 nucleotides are TGTGCCAGCTCACCACCCCGGACAGGCGGTCCGTACGAGCAGTACTTC. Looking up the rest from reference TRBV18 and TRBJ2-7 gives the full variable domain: NAGVMQNPRHLVRRRGQEARLRCSPMKGHSHVYWYRQLPEEGLKFMVYLQKENIIDESGMPKERFSAEFPKEGPSILRIQQVVRGDSAAYFCASSPPRTGGPYEQYFGPGTRLTVT.

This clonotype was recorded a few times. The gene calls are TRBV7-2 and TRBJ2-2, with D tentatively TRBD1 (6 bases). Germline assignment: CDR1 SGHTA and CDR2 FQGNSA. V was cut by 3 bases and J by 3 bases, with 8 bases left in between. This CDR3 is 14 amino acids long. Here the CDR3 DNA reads TGTGCCAGCAGCTTTGGACAGCACACCGGGGAGCTGTTTTTT. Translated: CASSFGQHTGELFF.

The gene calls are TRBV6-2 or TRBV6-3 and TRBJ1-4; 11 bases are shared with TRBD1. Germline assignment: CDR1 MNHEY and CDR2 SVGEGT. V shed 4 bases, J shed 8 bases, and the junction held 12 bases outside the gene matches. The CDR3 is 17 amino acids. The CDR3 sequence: CASSCSADRGQEEKLFF. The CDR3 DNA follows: TGTGCCAGCAGTTGCTCCGCGGACAGGGGGCAGGAAGAAAAACTGTTTTTT.

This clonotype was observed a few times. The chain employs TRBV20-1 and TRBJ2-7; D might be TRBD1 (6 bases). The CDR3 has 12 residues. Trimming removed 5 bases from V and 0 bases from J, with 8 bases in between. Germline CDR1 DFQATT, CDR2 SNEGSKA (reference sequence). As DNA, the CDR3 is TGCAGTGCTTGGGACACCTCCTACGAGCAGTACTTC. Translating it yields CSAWDTSYEQYF.